This T cell receptor beta chain was identified during a study of vaccination and CD4 T cells after COVID-19. As to treatment: roughly nine-day PBMC culture with coronavirus spike peptide pools or control peptides (ViraFEST assay). V trimming: 4 bases; J trimming: 8 bases; junction bases outside the gene matches: 12. CDR1 is DFQATT and CDR2 is SNEGSKA in the germline V gene (reference sequence). CDR3 length equals 17 residues. Notes on this clonotype: Its antigen is currently unknown.

The Oncomine TCR Beta short-read assay was applied to DNA of cultured CD4+ T cells. TCRdb re-called the PCR reads with MiXCR, one entry per CDR3 protein. This sample has over 3,500 distinct CDR3 sequences; around 20% occur once, and the top ten carry about 20%. V gene TRBV20-1 combines with J gene TRBJ2-1; TRBD2 matches at 15 bases. Sequencing was carried out using CD4+ T cells from blood, cultured in vitro. The TCR sequence derives from a human donor who had recovered from COVID-19. The CDR3 bases are TGCAGTGCTATACAGCCTCGGACTAGCGGGGGGGCCCATGAGCAGTTCTTC. Translating it yields CSAIQPRTSGGAHEQFF.